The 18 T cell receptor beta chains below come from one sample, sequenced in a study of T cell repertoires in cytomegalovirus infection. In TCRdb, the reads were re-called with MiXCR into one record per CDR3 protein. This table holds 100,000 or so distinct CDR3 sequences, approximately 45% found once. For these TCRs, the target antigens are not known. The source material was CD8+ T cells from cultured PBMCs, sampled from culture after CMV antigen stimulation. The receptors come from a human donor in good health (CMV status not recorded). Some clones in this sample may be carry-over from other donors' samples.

The CDR3 reads CASSGQVTDYGYTF. The CDR3 DNA is TGTGCCAGCAGCGGACAGGTCACAGACTATGGCTACACCTTC. V is TRBV7-6 and J is TRBJ1-2, with 7 nucleotides matching TRBD1. Germline V lookup: CDR1 SGHVS, CDR2 FNYEAQ. With 5 bases clipped from V and 3 bases from J, the junction kept 6 bases outside the gene matches. There are 14 residues in the CDR3.

The CDR3 sequence: CASQPTSGTPYEQYF. The CDR3 DNA sequence: TGTGCCAGCCAGCCGACTAGCGGTACCCCCTACGAGCAGTACTTC. The chain recombines TRBV6-5 with TRBJ2-7, with TRBD2 matching 9 bases. CDR1 MNHEY and CDR2 SVGAGI come from the germline V gene. The junction had 10 bases not matched to a gene; V was cut back by 8 bases and J by 2 bases. CDR3 length: 15 residues.

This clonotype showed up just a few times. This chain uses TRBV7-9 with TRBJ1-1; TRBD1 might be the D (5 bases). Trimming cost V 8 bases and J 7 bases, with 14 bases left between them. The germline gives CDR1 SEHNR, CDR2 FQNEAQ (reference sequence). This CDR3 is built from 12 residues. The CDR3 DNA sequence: TGTGCCAGCGGGATGGGGACGAGTGAAGCTTTCTTT. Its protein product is CASGMGTSEAFF. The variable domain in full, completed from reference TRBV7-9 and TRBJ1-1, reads DTGVSQNPRHKITKRGQNVTFRCDPISEHNRLYWYRQTLGQGPEFLTYFQNEAQLEKSRLLSDRFSAERPKGSFSTLEIQRTEQGDSAMYLCASGMGTSEAFFGQGTRLTVV.

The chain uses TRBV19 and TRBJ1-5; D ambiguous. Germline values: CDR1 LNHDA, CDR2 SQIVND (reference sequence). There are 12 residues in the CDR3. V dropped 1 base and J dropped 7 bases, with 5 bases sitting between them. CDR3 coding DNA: TGTGCCAGTAGTATAGGGATCCAGCCCCAGCATTTT. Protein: CASSIGIQPQHF.

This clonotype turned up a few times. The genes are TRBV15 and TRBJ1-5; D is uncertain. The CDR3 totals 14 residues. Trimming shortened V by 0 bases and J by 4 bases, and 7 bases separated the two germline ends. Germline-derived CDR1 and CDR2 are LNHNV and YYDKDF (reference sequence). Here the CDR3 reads CATSREFGNQPQHF. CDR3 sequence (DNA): TGTGCCACCAGCAGAGAATTCGGGAATCAGCCCCAGCATTTT.

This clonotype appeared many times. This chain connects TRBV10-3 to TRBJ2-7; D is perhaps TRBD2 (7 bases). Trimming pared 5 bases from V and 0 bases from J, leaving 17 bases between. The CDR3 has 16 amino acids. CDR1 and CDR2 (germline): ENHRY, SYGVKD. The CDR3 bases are TGTGCCATCAGTCCCACGGGGGGACACTTCTCCTACGAGCAGTACTTC. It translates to CAISPTGGHFSYEQYF.

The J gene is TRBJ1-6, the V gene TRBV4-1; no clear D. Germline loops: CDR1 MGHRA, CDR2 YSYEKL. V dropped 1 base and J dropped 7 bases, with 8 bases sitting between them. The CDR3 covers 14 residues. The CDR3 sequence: CASSQGQINSPLHF. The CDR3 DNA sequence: TGCGCCAGCAGCCAAGGGCAGATAAATTCACCCCTCCACTTT.

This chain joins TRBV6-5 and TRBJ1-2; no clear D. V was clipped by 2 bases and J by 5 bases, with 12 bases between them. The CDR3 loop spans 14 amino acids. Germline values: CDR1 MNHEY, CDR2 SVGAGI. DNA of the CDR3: TGTGCCAGCAGTTACCTAGGGTCGGGGTATGGCTACACCTTC. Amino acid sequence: CASSYLGSGYGYTF.

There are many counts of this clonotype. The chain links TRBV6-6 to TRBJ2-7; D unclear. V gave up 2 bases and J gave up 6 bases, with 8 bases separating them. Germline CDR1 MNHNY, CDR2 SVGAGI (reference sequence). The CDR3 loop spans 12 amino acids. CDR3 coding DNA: TGTGCCAGCAGTTACGTACTTACCGAGCAGTACTTC. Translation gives CASSYVLTEQYF.

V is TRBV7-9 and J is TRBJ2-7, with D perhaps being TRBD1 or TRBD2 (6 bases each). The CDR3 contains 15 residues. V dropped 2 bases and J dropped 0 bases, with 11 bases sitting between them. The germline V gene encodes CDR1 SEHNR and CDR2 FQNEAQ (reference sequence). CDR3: CASSLSGASSYEQYF. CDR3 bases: TGTGCCAGCAGCTTATCGGGGGCTAGCTCCTACGAGCAGTACTTC. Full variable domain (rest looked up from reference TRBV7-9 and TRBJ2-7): DTGVSQNPRHKITKRGQNVTFRCDPISEHNRLYWYRQTLGQGPEFLTYFQNEAQLEKSRLLSDRFSAERPKGSFSTLEIQRTEQGDSAMYLCASSLSGASSYEQYFGPGTRLTVT.

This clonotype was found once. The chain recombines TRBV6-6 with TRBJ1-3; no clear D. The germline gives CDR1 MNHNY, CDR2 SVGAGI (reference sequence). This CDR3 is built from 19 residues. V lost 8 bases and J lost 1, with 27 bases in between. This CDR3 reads CASGRRRTKAVGSGNTIYF. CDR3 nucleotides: TGTGCCAGCGGGCGTCGCCGGACGAAAGCGGTGGGGTCTGGAAACACCATATATTTT.

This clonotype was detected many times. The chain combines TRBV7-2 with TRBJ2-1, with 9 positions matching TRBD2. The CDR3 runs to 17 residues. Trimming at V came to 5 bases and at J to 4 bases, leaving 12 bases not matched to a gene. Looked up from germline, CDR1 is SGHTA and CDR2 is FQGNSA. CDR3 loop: CASSPNPLAGLYNEQFF. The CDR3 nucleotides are TGTGCCAGCAGCCCCAATCCCCTAGCGGGGCTATACAATGAGCAGTTCTTC.

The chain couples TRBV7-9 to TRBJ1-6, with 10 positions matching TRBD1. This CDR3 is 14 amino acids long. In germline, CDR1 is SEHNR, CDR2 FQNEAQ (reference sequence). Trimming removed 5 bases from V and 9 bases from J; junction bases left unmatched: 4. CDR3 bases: TGTGCCAGCAGCCGGACAGGGGGGGGTTCACCCCTCCACTTT. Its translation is CASSRTGGGSPLHF. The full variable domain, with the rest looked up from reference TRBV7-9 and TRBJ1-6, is DTGVSQNPRHKITKRGQNVTFRCDPISEHNRLYWYRQTLGQGPEFLTYFQNEAQLEKSRLLSDRFSAERPKGSFSTLEIQRTEQGDSAMYLCASSRTGGGSPLHFGNGTRLTVT.

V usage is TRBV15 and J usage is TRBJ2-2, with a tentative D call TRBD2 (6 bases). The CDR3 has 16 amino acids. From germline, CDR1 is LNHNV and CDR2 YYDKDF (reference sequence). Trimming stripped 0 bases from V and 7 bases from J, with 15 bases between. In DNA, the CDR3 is TGTGCCACCAGCAGAGAGGGAGGCACCCAGCGCGGGGAGCTGTTTTTT. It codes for CATSREGGTQRGELFF.

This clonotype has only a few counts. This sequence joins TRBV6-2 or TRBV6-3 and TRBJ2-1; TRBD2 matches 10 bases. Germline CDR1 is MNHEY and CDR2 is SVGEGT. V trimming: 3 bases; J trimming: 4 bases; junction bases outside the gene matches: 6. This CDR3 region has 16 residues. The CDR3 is CASSYVRTSGYNEQFF. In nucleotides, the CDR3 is TGTGCCAGCAGTTATGTCCGGACTAGCGGTTACAATGAGCAGTTCTTC.

CDR3 in amino acids: CASVEHRGTNTEAFF. CDR3 nucleotide sequence: TGTGCCAGCGTGGAGCACAGGGGGACGAACACTGAAGCTTTCTTT. The rearrangement uses TRBV7-9 and TRBJ1-1; 8 nucleotides agree with TRBD1. The CDR3 covers 15 residues. Germline V gives CDR1 SEHNR, CDR2 FQNEAQ (reference sequence). The V gene end was trimmed by 8 bases and the J gene end by 1 base; junction bases not matched to a gene: 9.

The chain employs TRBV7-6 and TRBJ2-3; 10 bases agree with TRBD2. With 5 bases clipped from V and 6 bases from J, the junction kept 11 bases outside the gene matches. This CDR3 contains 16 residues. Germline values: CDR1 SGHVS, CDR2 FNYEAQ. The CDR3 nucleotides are TGTGCCAGCAGCACTACGAGCGGGGGGGCAGGGGATACGCAGTATTTT. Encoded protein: CASSTTSGGAGDTQYF.

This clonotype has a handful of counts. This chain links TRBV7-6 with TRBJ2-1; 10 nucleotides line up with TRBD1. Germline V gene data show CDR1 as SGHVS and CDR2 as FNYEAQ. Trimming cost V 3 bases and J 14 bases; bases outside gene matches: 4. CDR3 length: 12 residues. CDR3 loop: CASSFEGTGEFF. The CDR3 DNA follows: TGTGCCAGCAGCTTTGAAGGGACAGGGGAGTTCTTC.